This record covers a single T cell receptor beta chain. V was clipped by 4 bases and J by 2 bases, with 18 bases between them. CDR1 and CDR2 from the germline V gene are LGHNA and YNFKEQ. CDR3 length equals 17 residues. As processed by the authors: Cell counts per sample came from amplifying reference gene primers. TCRdb's copy holds only in-frame clones and misses some; the assay was immunoSEQ multiplex PCR. That table gives V, J and clone size, and the DNA gave D and trimming. The table includes a few hundred thousand clones, 80% to 90% detected once. The sample belongs to a study of blood T cell repertoires in COVID-19. Background on the study: Italy, Spain and the United States were the sources of the convalescent and acute COVID-19 samples. T cells, B-cell-depleted T cells, or PBMCs provided the cDNA or gDNA that served as material.

V and J are TRBV4-2 and TRBJ2-1; TRBD2 might be the D (6 bases). The sample taken for sequencing was peripheral blood. The receptor was derived from a man aged 55-75 years with acute or convalescent COVID-19. The CDR3 coding sequence is TGTGCCAGCAGCCCCGGGACTGCCGGTCCGACCTACAATGAGCAGTTCTTC. It translates to CASSPGTAGPTYNEQFF.